The 2 T cell receptor beta chains in this list originate from one sample, sequenced in a study of hypomethylating agent response in myelodysplastic syndrome. TCRdb keeps only in-frame clones here, not all; method: immunoSEQ multiplex PCR. The sample has about 6,000 clones, about 80% seen once; the top ten hold 9.5% to 10%. This material consisted of bone marrow, taken before or after starting hypomethylating agent treatment for myelodysplastic syndrome (not recorded which). These receptors all stem from a human donor with myelodysplastic syndrome.

The rearrangement uses TRBV2 and TRBJ1-1, with 10 bases matching TRBD1. Losses at the gene ends were 7 bases for V and 4 bases for J; bases not matched to a gene: 9. The CDR3 sequence is 15 residues long. Germline CDR1 is SNHLY and CDR2 is FYNNEI. CDR3 protein: CASIRQGAESTEAFF. DNA for the CDR3: TGTGCCAGCATTCGACAGGGGGCGGAGAGCACTGAAGCTTTCTTT.

In this sample, this clone turned up a few times. This chain joins TRBV5-4 and TRBJ1-1; maybe TRBD1 (6 bases). The germline gives CDR1 SGHNT, CDR2 YYREEE (reference sequence). CDR3 length: 14 amino acids. The germline V and J ends were trimmed by 4 bases and 1 base, with 11 bases remaining between them. The CDR3 region has the DNA TGTGCCAGCAGCGGCGGGACACCGAACACTGAAGCTTTCTTT. Translating it yields CASSGGTPNTEAFF.